This T cell receptor beta chain was sequenced during a study of glioma-infiltrating T cells after dendritic cell vaccination (dated by TCRdb to about 2016). Concerning the study at large: The cohort included some 15 glioblastoma patients drawn from Phase I and II dendritic cell vaccination trials, of whom 9 were newly diagnosed and 6 had recurrent disease. To make the vaccine, monocyte-derived dendritic cells were cultured for approximately 7 days with IL-4 and GM-CSF and then pulsed overnight with autologous tumor lysate. Survival after dendritic cell vaccination was correlated with TCR sequencing metrics, such as TIL content and the overlap between tumor and blood repertoires. Between 2003 and 2012, patients were given autologous tumor lysate-pulsed dendritic cell vaccination. Each patient was given three intradermal dendritic cell vaccine injections, spaced two weeks apart, in the arm below the axilla. In glioblastoma patients vaccinated with dendritic cells, deep sequencing of TCR beta CDR3 regions served to measure the amount of tumor-infiltrating lymphocytes and to compare repertoires between tumor and blood. The full study reports these points: The response model built on TCR overlap across three groups was characterized as speculative, with prospective validation still needed. Longer time to progression and overall survival after dendritic cell vaccination were predicted by higher estimated pretreatment TIL content. The cohort was small and heterogeneous, and full blood and tumor sets were available for few patients, with initial-recurrent tumor pairs available for even fewer patients. TCR clonality showed no direct relationship with survival, which suggests that a diverse polyclonal response may be important.

TCRB CDR3 regions were amplified from about 2 ug genomic DNA, or all available DNA if less, using the immunoSEQ assay. The multiplex PCR relied on 60 forward primers for TCR V beta segments and 13 reverse primers for J beta segments. To estimate the number of reads per starting template, synthetic control templates were added to each sample at limiting dilution. Reads of 87 bp were generated by sequencing on the Illumina HiSeq System. Per the source publication's procedure: To remove PCR and sequencing errors, closely related sequences were merged with a nearest neighbor algorithm. TCR overlap was defined as the percentage of unique tumor TCR beta sequences that were also present in the same patient's peripheral blood. What TCRdb holds here is the immuneACCESS table cut down to in-frame rearrangements. Part of the clones is not present; checked against another copy, under half of the missing clones reflect an unresolved V gene, and the others are unexplained. V, J and clone size were drawn from that table, and D and trimming were deduced from the DNA. This sample gives tens of thousands of clones in total; about four fifths of them show up just once. The ten top clones hold 15% to 19% of the sample.

The meaning of the sample's time point label: after dendritic cell vaccination, including at tumor progression/relapse. Patients were selected for having adequate residual fresh-frozen tumor tissue and more than two years of available survival data. Molecular status otherwise varied across the glioblastoma patients, but none of them carried an isocitrate dehydrogenase mutation. PBMC were collected before vaccination, two weeks after the third vaccination, and at tumor progression if progression occurred. The Qiagen DNeasy Blood extraction Kit was used for extraction of genomic DNA. On this clone itself: No antigen is known for it. Base qualities were left out, and no much larger clone turns up one base away.

This material consisted of blood, taken after dendritic cell vaccination. The source is a human donor with glioblastoma.

The bases are TGCGCCAGCAGCCGCGGGTGGCGGGGGGCCACCTACGAGCAGTACTTC. It encodes CASSRGWRGATYEQYF. The sequence links TRBV4-1 to TRBJ2-7; 8 bases in between match TRBD2. Unmatched junction bases come to 10, with V trimmed by 4 bases and J by 2 bases. CDR1 MGHRA and CDR2 YSYEKL are derived from the germline V gene. There are 16 amino acids in the CDR3, from cysteine to phenylalanine inclusive. CDR3 DNA only is kept here, 48 bases in frame from base 1.